One T cell receptor (beta chain) is described in this entry. CDR3 length: 14 amino acids. Trimming took 3 bases from V and 0 from J, leaving 9 bases between them. Per the germline V gene, CDR1 is SGHKS and CDR2 is YYEKEE (reference sequence). This record comes from a study of cytomegalovirus exposure and HLA in healthy donors. Primers for the PCR totalled 60 Vbeta and 13 Jbeta. The table came from immunoSEQ multiplex PCR; TCRdb's copy has only in-frame clones and leaves some out. Here the sample spans roughly 190,000 clones, over 70% being singletons. Sequencing was performed on PBMCs. The sequence was obtained from a woman under 30 in good health and CMV-seronegative. The rearrangement joins TRBV5-5 to TRBJ1-1, with D unresolved. DNA of the CDR3: TGTGCCAGCAGCTCCGGGGTATTGAACACTGAAGCTTTCTTT. Protein sequence: CASSSGVLNTEAFF.